This TCR beta chain is from a study of blood T cell repertoires in COVID-19. Study overall: Samples taken during acute and convalescent COVID-19 were collected in the United States, Italy and Spain. PBMCs, B-cell-depleted T cells, or T cells provided the cDNA or gDNA that made up the material.

In the original analysis: The authors estimated nucleated cell counts from reference gene primer amplification. The assay was immunoSEQ multiplex PCR, and TCRdb's table has in-frame clones only and misses some. D and trimming come from the DNA, and the V and J calls and clone size come from that table. Counted here are about 190,000 clones, approximately 86% occurring once; the ten biggest clones make up 1% to 1.4%. The CDR3 is 16 residues long. The germline gives CDR1 LGHDT, CDR2 YNNKEL (reference sequence). Trimming pared 4 bases from V and 1 base from J, leaving 16 bases between. V is TRBV3-1 (or the pseudogene TRBV3-2) and J is TRBJ2-5, with D maybe TRBD2 (6 bases). The sequenced sample consisted of peripheral blood. The origin of this receptor is a man under 40 with acute or convalescent COVID-19. The CDR3 region has the DNA TGTGCCAGCAGCCCCACGAGAACTAGCTCCCAAGAGACCCAGTACTTC. Residues: CASSPTRTSSQETQYF.